The clone carrying this T cell receptor beta chain was counted between two and nine times. Germline values: CDR1 MNHEY, CDR2 SMNVEV (reference sequence). The CDR3 is made up of 17 amino acids. The ends lost 5 bases at V and 5 bases at J; junction bases unmatched: 9. TCRdb re-analysed the 5' RACE reads in MiXCR, keeping a single row per CDR3 protein. The table has roughly 1.6 million distinct CDR3 sequences, roughly a third seen once; the top ten hold 0.25% to 0.3%. The data belong to a study of identical twins. The sample consisted of cord blood. The chain links TRBV27 to TRBJ2-3; the match to TRBD2 covers 14 bases. The receptor comes from a newborn girl in good health. CDR3 amino acids: CASSPPLTSGREDTQYF. DNA for the CDR3: TGTGCCAGCAGTCCCCCCTTGACTAGCGGGAGGGAAGATACGCAGTATTTT.